The source of this T cell receptor beta chain is a study of shared clonotypes between healthy human individuals (dated by TCRdb to 2018 to 2021). Background for the entire study: The cohort included three men and a couple of women between 18 and 49 years of age. Between about 0.94 and 8.9 billion PBMCs per donor were obtained by leukapheresis. The study deeply sequenced blood TCR repertoires of five healthy adults to estimate repertoire size and the extent of clonotype sharing between individuals. To increase sequencing depth and limit assay-specific biases, different laboratories used diverse techniques to prepare libraries and sequence TCR repertoires. For each donor, three plates each were used for CD4 naive and CD4 memory, two plates were used for CD8 naive, and one plate was used for CD8 memory. Summary of the overall study and its limitations: Around 5% of naive CD4, roughly 3.6% of naive CD8, about 2.1% of memory CD4, and around 0.42% of memory CD8 clonotypes were shared across several donors. Pairwise subsampling led to the expectation that sequencing depth would affect the degree of clonotype sharing among donors. Incomplete sequencing was indicated by rarefaction of sorted-subset datasets, despite the large sequencing depth. Estimated clonotype richness was generally larger for naive than for memory subsets. Clonotypes shared by all four sorted-subset donors showed higher generation probabilities than non-shared clonotypes. Because the study included a small number of donors, the genetic and exposure-history diversity represented was limited. Sampling was limited to blood, and TCR repertoires in tissue likely differ from TCR repertoires in blood.

Using the deep immunoSEQ assay, multiplex PCR amplified TCR CDR3 regions from genomic DNA. Extracted genomic DNA from each cell subset was spread evenly across all wells of several immunoSEQ 96-well plates, with each plate serving as a replicate. For sorted subsets, roughly 200 ng of genomic DNA, equivalent to 25,000 to 35,000 T cell genomes, went into each replicate PCR. Purified libraries were quantified with a Qubit 3.0 fluorometer, sized on a Bioanalyzer 2100, and re-quantified with the KAPA Library Quantification kit. Every immunoSEQ 96-well plate was sequenced on a dedicated single-read 150-cycle Illumina NextSeq 550 flow cell. Regarding the original processing steps: The immunoSEQ output contained only junctional sequences without quality scores, so filtering could not match that applied to full-length reads. To assign V/J genes and CDR3, sequences were annotated against IMGT germline references using PyIR, a Python wrapper for IgBLAST v1.9. Reads were filtered out if the reads had weak V/J assignments (E-value above 1e-6), no CDR3, stop codons, out-of-frame junctions, or ambiguous translated residues. A V3J clonotype was defined by an identical inferred V gene, J gene, and CDR3 amino acid sequence. Percentage overlap between repertoires was computed as shared unique clonotypes divided by the size of the smaller repertoire. Repertoire richness was assessed with RTK rarefaction, the Chao1 estimator, and Recon v2.1 estimates of unobserved clonotypes. Generation probabilities were computed with OLGA for all TCRbeta clonotypes obtained by the gDNA method from several donors. Entries here come from immuneACCESS through TCRdb and include only in-frame sequences with V and J called. Some clones fail to appear in such tables; in the studies checked, an unresolved V gene covers under half of the shortfall, and the cause of the remainder is unknown. V, J and clone size were drawn from that table, and D and trimming were deduced from the DNA. The table for this sample lists 1 million to 1.2 million clones; 60% to 80% of them were counted only once. Of the sample, about 0.89% falls within the top ten clones.

A word on this clone: There is no known antigen for this receptor. No qualities accompany the bases; no much larger clone lies one base away.

After removal of 6 bases from V and 3 bases from J, the junction retains 8 bases not matched to a gene. The germline V gene sets CDR1 to ENHRY and CDR2 to SYGVKD. Reading from cysteine to phenylalanine, the CDR3 counts 16 amino acids. CDR3 DNA only is kept here, 48 bases in frame from base 1. The donors were healthy, HIV-negative adults who had no recently reported acute infections or vaccinations. Only Caucasian adults living in Nashville, Tennessee, USA were represented among the donors. CD4+ T cells were enriched through magnetic negative selection, after which naive cells were positively selected on CD45RA and the remaining negative fraction served as the memory subset. Blood was collected by leukapheresis, and PBMCs were isolated by Ficoll-Histopaque density gradient centrifugation and then cryopreserved in liquid nitrogen vapor phase. Analytical flow cytometry was used to check the purity and quantity of every magnetically sorted T cell population. Genomic DNA was isolated from every sorted fraction and measured by UV absorbance on a Nanodrop 2000c.

The sequencing input was memory CD4+ T cells from PBMCs. The cell subset or site tag for this specimen amounts to: CD45RA-negative fraction. The clonotype originates from a man aged 18 to 35 in good health. Some clones in this sample may be carry-over from other donors' samples. The sequence links TRBV10-3 to TRBJ2-3, and 11 bases in between align with TRBD1. The CDR3 reads as follows: CAISGPGQGATDTQYF. The nucleotide sequence is TGTGCCATCAGCGGTCCCGGACAGGGGGCGACAGATACGCAGTATTTT.